The 26 T cell receptor beta chains below all came from one sample that was sequenced in a study of T cell responses to AZD1222 COVID-19 vaccine. Data came from immunoSEQ multiplex PCR; TCRdb stores just in-frame clones and leaves some out. Here the sample spans 150,000 to 200,000 clones, 85% to 90% being singletons. Source: peripheral blood, taken 28 days after the second AZD1222 dose. The receptors derive from an adult who received the AZD1222 COVID-19 vaccine.

The gene calls are TRBV6-2 or TRBV6-3 and TRBJ2-5; 11 bases agree with TRBD2. V dropped 2 bases and J dropped 3; count of bases not matched to a gene: 11. From germline, CDR1 is MNHEY and CDR2 SVGEGT. The length of the CDR3 is 18 residues. CDR3: CASSYDRSSGGIEETQYF. The CDR3 DNA follows: TGTGCCAGCAGTTACGATCGCTCTAGCGGGGGGATAGAAGAGACCCAGTACTTC.

The V gene is TRBV11-3, the J gene TRBJ2-7, with 13 bases identical to TRBD2. Trimming at V came to 5 bases and at J to 3 bases, leaving 4 bases not matched to a gene. The length of the CDR3 is 15 residues. CDR1 SGHNT and CDR2 YENEEA come from the germline V gene. CDR3 sequence (DNA): TGTGCCAGCAGCCGGGGACTAGCGGGATTCTACGAGCAGTACTTC. Residues: CASSRGLAGFYEQYF.

The CDR3 here is CASSRQRSNEKLFF. Written as DNA, the CDR3 is TGTGCCAGCAGTAGACAGCGCTCTAATGAAAAACTGTTTTTT. V and J are TRBV6-5 and TRBJ1-4; possibly TRBD1 for D (5 bases). The germline V gene has CDR1 MNHEY and CDR2 SVGAGI. The CDR3 totals 14 residues. Trimming pared 5 bases from V and 3 bases from J, leaving 10 bases between.

The chain uses TRBV24-1 and TRBJ1-4, with D unresolved. Germline-derived CDR1 and CDR2 are KGHDR and SFDVKD. V was clipped by 2 bases and J by 8 bases, with 8 bases between them. The CDR3 contains 13 residues. CDR3 sequence: CATSDSAEEKLFF. CDR3 coding DNA: TGTGCCACCAGTGATTCCGCGGAGGAAAAACTGTTTTTT.

V gene TRBV6-5 combines with J gene TRBJ2-7; perhaps TRBD2 as D (5 bases). The CDR3 extends over 14 amino acids. Trimming took off 0 bases at V and 6 bases at J, with 12 bases between the two ends. Germline assignment: CDR1 MNHEY and CDR2 SVGAGI. This chain's CDR3 is CASSYSGVRGEQYF. For the CDR3, the DNA is TGTGCCAGCAGTTACTCGGGCGTCCGGGGCGAGCAGTACTTC.

This chain links TRBV7-9 with TRBJ2-1; TRBD2 agrees at 14 bases. This CDR3 is 18 amino acids long. Germline V gene data show CDR1 as SEHNR and CDR2 as FQNEAQ (reference sequence). The J segment lost 0 bases and the V segment lost 1 base, leaving 2 bases of the junction unmatched. The CDR3 protein is CASSLGGTSGSSYNEQFF. The CDR3 nucleotides are TGTGCCAGCAGCTTAGGGGGGACTAGCGGGAGCTCCTACAATGAGCAGTTCTTC.

Points on this clone: Other DNA sequences in the sample encode the same CDR3. The gene calls are TRBV7-2 and TRBJ2-1, with 7 bases fitting TRBD1. The V gene's germline CDR1 is SGHTA and CDR2 FQGNSA. This CDR3 has 14 amino acids. V shed 5 bases and J 10 bases; nucleotides not matched to a gene: 11. In DNA form, the CDR3 reads TGTGCCAGCAGCCCGCGACAGGGCTTAGGGGAGCAGTTCTTC. Translation gives CASSPRQGLGEQFF.

The J gene is TRBJ2-7, the V gene TRBV29-1, with 7 bases aligning to TRBD1. The V gene's germline CDR1 is SQVTM and CDR2 ANQGSEA. J was trimmed by 1 base and V by 5 bases; bases with no gene match: 5. There are 13 residues in the CDR3. Written as DNA, the CDR3 is TGCAGCGTTAGGGGGCAGCATTCCTACGAGCAGTACTTC. Its protein product is CSVRGQHSYEQYF.

V gene TRBV27 combines with J gene TRBJ2-1; D not resolved. V gave up 5 bases and J gave up 0 bases, with 20 bases separating them. The CDR3 is 18 amino acids. Germline V gene data show CDR1 as MNHEY and CDR2 as SMNVEV (reference sequence). The CDR3 sequence is CASSPTLTPPSSYNEQFF. In nucleotides, the CDR3 is TGTGCCAGCAGTCCTACTCTCACCCCCCCCAGCTCCTACAATGAGCAGTTCTTC.

The chain has TRBV13 and TRBJ1-5; 8 bases are a match to TRBD1. The CDR3 spans 15 residues. Germline lookup yields CDR1 PRHDT and CDR2 FYEKMQ (reference sequence). With V trimmed by 5 bases and J by 7 bases, 10 bases remained unmatched. CDR3 protein: CASSLGQGGKQPQHF. CDR3 nucleotide sequence: TGTGCCAGCAGCCTCGGACAGGGAGGAAAGCAGCCCCAGCATTTT.

This sequence joins TRBV25-1 and TRBJ2-5; D is unresolved. This CDR3 is built from 14 residues. Germline V gene sequence: CDR1 MGHDK, CDR2 SYGVNS. Trimming cost V 2 bases and J 4 bases, with 11 bases left between them. The DNA for the CDR3 is TGTGCCAGCAGTGAACCTGGCCGACCAGAGACCCAGTACTTC. Protein sequence: CASSEPGRPETQYF.

This clone was observed once. DNA for the CDR3: TGTGCCAGCAGTGCCCGTAGTATAGGGGCTTTCATGAACACTGAAGCTTTCTTT. This sequence encodes CASSARSIGAFMNTEAFF. The chain employs TRBV28 and TRBJ1-1; the D gene is possibly TRBD1 (5 bases). V was shortened by 5 bases and J by 0 bases, with 22 bases between the two germline ends. CDR3 length: 18 amino acids. CDR1 and CDR2 from the germline V gene are MDHEN and SYDVKM.

The chain combines TRBV6-5 with TRBJ2-5, with D perhaps TRBD1 (6 bases). Germline CDR1 and CDR2: MNHEY and SVGAGI. The CDR3 is 14 residues long. V lost 0 bases to trimming and J lost 4 bases, with 9 bases between them. The DNA of the CDR3 is TGTGCCAGCAGTTACTCCCAGGGGAGAGAGACCCAGTACTTC. This codes for CASSYSQGRETQYF.

V gene TRBV2 combines with J gene TRBJ2-2; D is possibly TRBD1 or TRBD2 (5 bases each). The CDR3 consists of 14 residues. Germline-derived CDR1 and CDR2 are SNHLY and FYNNEI. V was cut by 1 base and J by 6 bases, with 9 bases left in between. The CDR3 is CASSEGGVAGELFF. In nucleotides, the CDR3 is TGTGCCAGCAGTGAAGGAGGGGTGGCCGGGGAGCTGTTTTTT.

The chain uses TRBV12-3 or TRBV12-4 and TRBJ1-1; D possibly corresponds to TRBD1 (5 bases). The CDR3 totals 11 residues. The ends were cut back, 2 bases at V and 11 bases at J, with 9 bases in the middle. In DNA form, the CDR3 reads TGTGCCAGCAGTTTACAGGGTGGGGCTTTCTTT. Translated, it gives CASSLQGGAFF.

J is TRBJ2-2 and V is TRBV3-1 (or the pseudogene TRBV3-2); 14 bases match TRBD2. The J segment lost 5 bases and the V segment lost 4 bases, leaving 6 bases of the junction unmatched. This CDR3 region has 17 residues. Germline CDR1 and CDR2: LGHDT and YNNKEL (reference sequence). The CDR3 nucleotides are TGTGCCAGCAGCCCGGGACTAGCGGGAGTTGGTACCGGGGAGCTGTTTTTT. Translated, it gives CASSPGLAGVGTGELFF.

The chain is built from TRBV19 and TRBJ2-5, with TRBD2 matching over 14 bases. The CDR3 has 17 amino acids. The germline V gene encodes CDR1 LNHDA and CDR2 SQIVND (reference sequence). Germline trimming cut 2 bases from V and 2 bases from J; bases unmatched to any gene: 4. The CDR3 is CASSIKRLAGGQETQYF. The DNA of the CDR3 is TGTGCCAGTAGTATAAAAAGACTAGCGGGGGGGCAAGAGACCCAGTACTTC.

The chain is built from TRBV29-1 and TRBJ2-1, with TRBD2 matching over 10 bases. The CDR3 totals 16 residues. After removal of 2 bases from V and 0 bases from J, the junction contained 4 bases not matched to a gene. The germline V gene has CDR1 SQVTM and CDR2 ANQGSEA. CDR3 in DNA: TGCAGCGTTGAAAGACTAGCGGGTAGCTCCTACAATGAGCAGTTCTTC. It yields the protein CSVERLAGSSYNEQFF.

This sequence joins TRBV5-1 and TRBJ1-2; tentatively, D is TRBD1 (6 bases). From germline, CDR1 is SGHRS and CDR2 YFSETQ. The CDR3 covers 16 residues. Trimming removed 2 bases from V and 0 bases from J, with 14 bases in between. CDR3 bases: TGCGCCAGCAGCTTAACAGGGATGGTAGCTAACTATGGCTACACCTTC. Its translation is CASSLTGMVANYGYTF.

V and J are TRBV19 and TRBJ2-5; 8 bases agree with TRBD1. The CDR3 runs to 15 residues. V lost 1 base, J lost 5 bases, and 6 bases stayed unmatched. Germline lookup yields CDR1 LNHDA and CDR2 SQIVND (reference sequence). Here the CDR3 DNA reads TGTGCCAGTAGTATAGTTGGGGGACAGGCGGAGACCCAGTACTTC. It specifies CASSIVGGQAETQYF.

The rearrangement joins TRBV5-1 to TRBJ2-5; 7 nucleotides align to TRBD1. The CDR3 length is 15 residues. Germline CDR1 is SGHRS and CDR2 is YFSETQ. J lost 2 bases, V lost 0 bases, and 4 bases had no gene match. The CDR3, as DNA: TGCGCCAGCAGCTTGGCCGACAGGGAGCAAGAGACCCAGTACTTC. Translating gives CASSLADREQETQYF.

The chain uses TRBV7-3 and TRBJ2-2, with 8 bases fitting TRBD2. CDR1 SGHTA and CDR2 FQGTGA come from the germline V gene. This CDR3 contains 15 residues. The J segment lost 5 bases and the V segment lost 4 bases, leaving 6 bases of the junction unmatched. This CDR3 reads CASSSGLVGTGELFF. The CDR3 nucleotides read TGTGCCAGCAGCTCGGGACTAGTGGGGACCGGGGAGCTGTTTTTT.

The rearrangement links TRBV28 to TRBJ2-3, with 9 bases fitting TRBD1. This CDR3 contains 13 residues. In germline, CDR1 is MDHEN, CDR2 SYDVKM. V dropped 7 bases and J dropped 5; count of bases not matched to a gene: 4. This CDR3 reads CASITGGIDTQYF. The CDR3 DNA sequence: TGTGCCAGCATTACAGGGGGCATAGATACGCAGTATTTT.

V is TRBV6-2 or TRBV6-3 and J is TRBJ1-2, with a weak D call TRBD1 (5 bases). CDR1 is MNHEY, CDR2 SVGEGT, per germline. The CDR3 has 15 residues. Trimming cost V 4 bases and J 8 bases, with 20 bases left between them. The CDR3: CASSSRASGLGGYTF. CDR3 bases: TGTGCCAGCAGTTCCAGGGCCTCGGGACTGGGAGGCTACACCTTC.

V gene TRBV9 combines with J gene TRBJ2-1; TRBD2 aligns across 11 bases. Trimming at V came to 4 bases and at J to 3 bases, leaving 9 bases not matched to a gene. This CDR3 spans 17 amino acids. CDR1 and CDR2 (germline): SGDLS, YYNGEE. The CDR3: CASSSSLTSGVYNEQFF. The CDR3 DNA sequence: TGTGCCAGCAGCTCCTCGTTGACTAGCGGGGTCTACAATGAGCAGTTCTTC.

The chain recombines TRBV9 with TRBJ2-1; 14 nucleotides agree with TRBD2. CDR3 length: 16 amino acids. Per germline, CDR1 SGDLS and CDR2 YYNGEE. V shed 4 bases, J shed 4 bases, and the junction held 4 bases outside the gene matches. The CDR3 region is CASSPGTSGRYNEQFF. The DNA for the CDR3 is TGTGCCAGCAGCCCAGGGACTAGCGGGAGATACAATGAGCAGTTCTTC.